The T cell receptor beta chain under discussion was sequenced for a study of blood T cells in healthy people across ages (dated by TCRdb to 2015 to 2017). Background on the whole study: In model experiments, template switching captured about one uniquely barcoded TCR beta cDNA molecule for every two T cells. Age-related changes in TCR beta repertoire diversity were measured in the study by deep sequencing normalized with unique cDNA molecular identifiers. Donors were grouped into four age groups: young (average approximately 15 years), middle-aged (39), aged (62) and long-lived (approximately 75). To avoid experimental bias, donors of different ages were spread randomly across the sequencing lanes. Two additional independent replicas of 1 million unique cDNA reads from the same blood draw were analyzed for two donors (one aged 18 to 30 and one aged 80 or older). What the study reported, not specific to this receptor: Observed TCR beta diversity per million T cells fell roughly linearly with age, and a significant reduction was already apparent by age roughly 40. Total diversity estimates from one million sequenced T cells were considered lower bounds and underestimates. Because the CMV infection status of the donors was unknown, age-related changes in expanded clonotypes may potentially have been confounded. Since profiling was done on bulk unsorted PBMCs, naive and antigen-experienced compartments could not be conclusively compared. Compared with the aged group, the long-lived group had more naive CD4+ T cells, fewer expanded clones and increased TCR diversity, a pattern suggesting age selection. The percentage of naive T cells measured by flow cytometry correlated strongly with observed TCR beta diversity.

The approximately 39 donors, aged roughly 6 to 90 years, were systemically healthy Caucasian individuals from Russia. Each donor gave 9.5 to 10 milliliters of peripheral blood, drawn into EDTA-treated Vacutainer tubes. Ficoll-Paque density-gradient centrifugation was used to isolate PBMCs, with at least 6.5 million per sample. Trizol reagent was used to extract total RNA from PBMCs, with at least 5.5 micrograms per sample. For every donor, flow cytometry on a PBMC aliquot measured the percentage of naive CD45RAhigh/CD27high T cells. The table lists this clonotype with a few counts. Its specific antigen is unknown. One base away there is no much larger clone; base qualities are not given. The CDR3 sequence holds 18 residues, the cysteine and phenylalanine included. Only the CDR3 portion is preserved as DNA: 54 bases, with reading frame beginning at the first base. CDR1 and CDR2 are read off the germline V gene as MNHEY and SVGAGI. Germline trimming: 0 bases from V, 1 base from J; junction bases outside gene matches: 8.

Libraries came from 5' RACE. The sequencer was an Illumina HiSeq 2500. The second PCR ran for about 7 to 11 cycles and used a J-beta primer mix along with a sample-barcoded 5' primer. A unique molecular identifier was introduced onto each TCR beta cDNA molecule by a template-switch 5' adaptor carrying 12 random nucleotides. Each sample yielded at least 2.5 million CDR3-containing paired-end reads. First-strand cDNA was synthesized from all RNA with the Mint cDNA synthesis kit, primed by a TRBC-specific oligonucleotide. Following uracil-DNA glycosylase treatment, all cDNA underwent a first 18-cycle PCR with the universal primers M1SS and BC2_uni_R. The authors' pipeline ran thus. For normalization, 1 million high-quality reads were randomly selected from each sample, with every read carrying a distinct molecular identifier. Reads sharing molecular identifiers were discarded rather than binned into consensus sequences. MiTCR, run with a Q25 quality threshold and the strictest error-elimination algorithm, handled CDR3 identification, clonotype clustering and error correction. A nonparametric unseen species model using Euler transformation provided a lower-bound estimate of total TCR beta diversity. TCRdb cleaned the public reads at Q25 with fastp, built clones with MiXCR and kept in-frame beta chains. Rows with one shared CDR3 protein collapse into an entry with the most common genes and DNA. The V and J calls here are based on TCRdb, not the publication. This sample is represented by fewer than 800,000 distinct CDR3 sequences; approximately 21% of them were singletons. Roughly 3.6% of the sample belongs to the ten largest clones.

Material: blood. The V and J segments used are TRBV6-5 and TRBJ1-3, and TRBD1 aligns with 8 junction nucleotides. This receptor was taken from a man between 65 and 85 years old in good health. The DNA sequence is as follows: TGTGCCAGCAGTTACTCGACAACAGGGGGTATTTCTGGAAACACCATATATTTT. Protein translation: CASSYSTTGGISGNTIYF.